This TCR beta chain was recovered during a study of blood T cell repertoires in COVID-19. For the study at large: The United States, Italy and Spain supplied acute and convalescent COVID-19 samples. PBMCs, B-cell-depleted T cells, or T cells provided the cDNA or gDNA that made up the material.

Original processing methods: How many nucleated cells were present was estimated from reference gene primer amplification. The method was immunoSEQ multiplex PCR; TCRdb's version includes in-frame clones alone and lacks a portion of them. V and J calls plus clone size are reproduced from that table; the DNA served to infer D and trimming. Counted here are some 190,000 clones, roughly 80% occurring once; the ten biggest clones make up under 8%. V was cut by 3 bases and J by 1 base, with 6 bases left in between. Germline lookup yields CDR1 LGHNA and CDR2 YNFKEQ. The CDR3 runs to 14 residues. The clonotype originates from a man in his sixties with acute or convalescent COVID-19. Input material: peripheral blood. The chain employs TRBV4-2 and TRBJ2-2, with a possible D match to TRBD1 (5 bases). CDR3 in DNA: TGTGCCAGCAGCCACAGGGAGAACACCGGGGAGCTGTTTTTT. Translating gives CASSHRENTGELFF.